The rows below give T cell receptor beta chains drawn from one sample of a study of cytomegalovirus exposure and HLA in healthy donors. Libraries were prepared by immunoSEQ multiplex PCR; TCRdb keeps only in-frame clonotypes and omits some of them. Of about 56,000 clones listed, roughly 89% are singletons. The specimen was PBMCs. These receptors were collected from a woman younger than 35 in good health and CMV-seronegative. Both conserved end residues are part of each CDR3. A D gene is named only where the DNA matches it firmly. Size values are once, few and many counts, or a class for expanded clones, and some rows have none.

15	TRBV27	TRBD2	TRBJ2-1	NA	TGTGCCAGCAGGAAACTAGCGGGAGGGTACAATGAGCAGTTCTTC	CASRKLAGGYNEQFF
14	TRBV25-1	NA	TRBJ1-5	once	TGTGCCAGCAGTCAAGCTACTAGCAATCAGCCCCAGCATTTT	CASSQATSNQPQHF
17	TRBV28	TRBD2	TRBJ2-5	NA	TGTGCCAGCAGTTTTAGGCTAGCGGGCGAGGGAGATAAGACCCAGTACTTC	CASSFRLAGEGDKTQYF
14	TRBV30	NA	TRBJ2-5	NA	TGTGCCTGGAGTCCCGACAGTACCCAAGAGACCCAGTACTTC	CAWSPDSTQETQYF
14	TRBV2	TRBD1	TRBJ1-2	NA	TGTGCCAGCAGTGAACCGGGACAGTACGGAGGCTACACCTTC	CASSEPGQYGGYTF
16	TRBV27	TRBD1	TRBJ1-1	NA	TGTGCCAGCAGTCGAGGGACAGGGGTTAGGGACACTGAAGCTTTCTTT	CASSRGTGVRDTEAFF
15	TRBV9	TRBD1	TRBJ2-7	few	TGTGCCAGCAGCGTAGATGGGACAGGAGGCTACGAGCAGTACTTC	CASSVDGTGGYEQYF
15	TRBV5-1	NA	TRBJ2-7	NA	TGCGCCAGCAGCTTGGACGGGAATCCCCACTACGAGCAGTACTTC	CASSLDGNPHYEQYF
17	TRBV13	NA	TRBJ2-2	NA	TGTGCCAGCAGCTTAGAGGGGGGGAGCTACTCCTCCGGGGAGCTGTTTTTT	CASSLEGGSYSSGELFF
16	TRBV19	TRBD1	TRBJ1-1	NA	TGTGCCAGTAGTATAGAAGGGTGGACAGGGGCCTCTGAAGCTTTCTTT	CASSIEGWTGASEAFF
15	TRBV30	TRBD1	TRBJ2-1	NA	TGTGCCTCAAGTAGGGGACAGGGGTCTCGGAATGAGCAGTTCTTC	CASSRGQGSRNEQFF
12	TRBV25-1	NA	TRBJ2-3	NA	TGTGCCAGCTCCCCCGACAGTGATACGCAGTATTTT	CASSPDSDTQYF
15	TRBV2	NA	TRBJ2-1	NA	TGTGCCAGCACCGAGGACTTCGCGTCCTACAATGAGCAGTTCTTC	CASTEDFASYNEQFF
15	TRBV5-4	NA	TRBJ2-2	NA	TGTGCCAGCAGCTTAAGCACCTTGAACACCGGGGAGCTGTTTTTT	CASSLSTLNTGELFF
11	TRBV11-2	NA	TRBJ1-2	NA	TGTGCCAGCAGCAGCGACTATGGCTACACCTTC	CASSSDYGYTF
14	TRBV15	NA	TRBJ2-3	NA	TGTGCCACCAGCGGAGTCCAGGGGACAGATACGCAGTATTTT	CATSGVQGTDTQYF
14	TRBV7-9	NA	TRBJ1-5	NA	TGTGCCAGCAGCCCCACCTATAGCAATCAGCCCCAGCATTTT	CASSPTYSNQPQHF
18	TRBV21-1	NA	TRBJ1-2	NA	TGTGCCAGCAGCAAAGAGTGGAGGGGACTTAAGGTTTCGTATGGCTACACCTTC	CASSKEWRGLKVSYGYTF
14	TRBV28	TRBD1	TRBJ1-5	NA	TGTGCCAGCAGTTTCGGGACAGGGGGCCAGCCCCAGCATTTT	CASSFGTGGQPQHF
12	TRBV30	TRBD1	TRBJ1-2	NA	TGTGCCTGGAGTGCAGGGGGCTATGGCTACACCTTC	CAWSAGGYGYTF
14	TRBV5-6	TRBD1	TRBJ1-2	NA	TGTGCCAGCAGCCTTGGGACAGGGTCGACGGGCTACACCTTC	CASSLGTGSTGYTF
13	TRBV19	NA	TRBJ1-6	NA	TGTGCCAGTAGTTCCGTCGCGAATTCACCCCTCCACTTT	CASSSVANSPLHF
17	TRBV29-1	NA	TRBJ1-2	NA	TGCAGCGTTGGAAATAGGCCTTTGTTCCAGGTTAACAATGGCTACACCTTC	CSVGNRPLFQVNNGYTF
17	TRBV9	TRBD2	TRBJ2-1	once	TGTGCCAGCAGCGCCAGGAACGGGGGGGACTCCTACAATGAGCAGTTCTTC	CASSARNGGDSYNEQFF
14	TRBV27	NA	TRBJ2-1	NA	TGTGCCAGCGGAGTGGAGCAAACCTACAATGAGCAGTTCTTC	CASGVEQTYNEQFF
12	TRBV7-9	NA	TRBJ1-1	NA	TGTGCCAGCAGCCCCCGAGGGACTGAAGCTTTCTTT	CASSPRGTEAFF
15	TRBV6-6	TRBD2	TRBJ2-7	NA	TGTGCCAGCACCGTTACTAGCGGGGGACTACGAGAGCAGTACTTC	CASTVTSGGLREQYF
16	TRBV5-4	NA	TRBJ1-1	NA	TGTGCCAGCAGCTTCCCCTTGGGGAGGGGGAACACTGAAGCTTTCTTT	CASSFPLGRGNTEAFF
14	TRBV10-3	NA	TRBJ1-1	once	TGTGCCATCAGGCCGTCACTACAACACACTGAAGCTTTCTTT	CAIRPSLQHTEAFF
16	TRBV11-2	TRBD1	TRBJ2-3	NA	TGTGCCAGCAGCTTAGGACAGGGGGCACACACAGATACGCAGTATTTT	CASSLGQGAHTDTQYF
18	TRBV7-6	NA	TRBJ2-7	NA	TGTGCCAGCAGCCCCTCAACCGCAAGCCCCCCGCTACGCCGGGAGCAGTACTTC	CASSPSTASPPLRREQYF
13	TRBV2	NA	TRBJ2-5	NA	TGTGCCAGCAGGGCCTCCCGACAAGAGACCCAGTACTTC	CASRASRQETQYF
14	TRBV5-8	NA	TRBJ2-1	NA	TGTGCCAGCAGCCGATTTGGGGGGAGCGGTGAGCAGTTCTTC	CASSRFGGSGEQFF
16	TRBV11-3	TRBD2	TRBJ2-3	once	TGTGCCAGCAGCCAAAGCGGGGGGGCCTTGGCAGATACGCAGTATTTT	CASSQSGGALADTQYF
17	TRBV25-1	TRBD1	TRBJ1-4	NA	TGTGCCAGCAGTGAAAACCCAGGGACAGATGCTAATGAAAAACTGTTTTTT	CASSENPGTDANEKLFF
13	TRBV6-5	TRBD1	TRBJ1-4	NA	TGTGCCAGCAGCCGTGACAGGGATGAAAAACTGTTTTTT	CASSRDRDEKLFF
15	TRBV7-9	NA	TRBJ1-3	NA	TGTGCCAGCAGCTCACAGGGTGCGAGGGGAAACACCATATATTTT	CASSSQGARGNTIYF
14	TRBV7-2	TRBD1	TRBJ2-7	NA	TGTGCCAGCAGTCCGACCGGGACAGCATACGAGCAGTACTTC	CASSPTGTAYEQYF
14	TRBV5-1	TRBD1	TRBJ1-1	once	TGCGCCAGCAGCTCGGGACAGGGCCGCACTGAAGCTTTCTTT	CASSSGQGRTEAFF
16	TRBV5-6	NA	TRBJ2-1	NA	TGTGCCAGCAGCTTGGCCTCAGCTAGCGAAAGGGATGAGCAGTTCTTC	CASSLASASERDEQFF
15	TRBV4-1	NA	TRBJ1-2	NA	TGCGCCAGCAGCCAAGATCCCTTGACGGGCTATGGCTACACCTTC	CASSQDPLTGYGYTF
16	TRBV27	TRBD2	TRBJ2-1	NA	TGTGCCAGCAGTCCCCTTGGCGGGGGAAGATACAATGAGCAGTTCTTC	CASSPLGGGRYNEQFF
16	TRBV19	TRBD1	TRBJ1-6	NA	TGTGCCAGTAGGTCGGGACAGAGCTCCTATAATTCACCCCTCCACTTT	CASRSGQSSYNSPLHF
14	TRBV4-3	TRBD1	TRBJ1-1	NA	TGCGCCAGCAGCCGGGACAGGGTTACCACTGAAGCTTTCTTT	CASSRDRVTTEAFF
15	TRBV6-4	TRBD1	TRBJ1-1	NA	TGTGCCAGCAGTGACACGGACAGGGGGGGCACTGAAGCTTTCTTT	CASSDTDRGGTEAFF
17	TRBV16	TRBD1	TRBJ1-2	NA	TGTGCCAGCAGCCAATCGGGACAGGGCACTTCTAACTATGGCTACACCTTC	CASSQSGQGTSNYGYTF
13	TRBV25-1	TRBD2	TRBJ2-1	NA	TGTGCCAGCACGGGACTAGCCCGCAATGAGCAGTTCTTC	CASTGLARNEQFF
18	TRBV28	TRBD2	TRBJ2-6	NA	TGTGCCAGCAGTTTATCTAGCGGGAGGCGCTCTGGGGCCAACGTCCTGACTTTC	CASSLSSGRRSGANVLTF
13	TRBV29-1	NA	TRBJ2-3	NA	TGCAGCGTTGCCGGGATCATCACAGATACGCAGTATTTT	CSVAGIITDTQYF
14	TRBV15	NA	TRBJ2-6	NA	TGTGCCACCACGTGGGGCCAAGGGGCCAACGTCCTGACTTTC	CATTWGQGANVLTF
15	TRBV11-2	TRBD2	TRBJ2-1	NA	TGTGCCAGCAGTATTACTAGCGGGGGGGCCGATGAGCAGTTCTTC	CASSITSGGADEQFF